The T cell receptor (beta chain) described here comes from a study of cytomegalovirus exposure and HLA in healthy donors. In the study overall: HLA-typed donors were the source of about 85 million unique TCRs held in an early data release.

V shed 4 bases, J shed 8 bases, and the junction held 7 bases outside the gene matches. The CDR3 spans 15 residues. Germline loops: CDR1 SGHRS, CDR2 YFSETQ. Primers for the PCR totalled 60 Vbeta and 13 Jbeta. In the authors' methods: Later reanalysis found roughly 80 million unique TCR beta chains, around 10 million of them shared. Using immunoSEQ multiplex PCR, the repertoire was profiled, and TCRdb retains in-frame clones only, with some absent. Clonal size and the V and J genes are those of that table, whereas D and trimming came from the DNA. The sample carries about 200,000 clones, more than 9.5% recorded once. General study points: The presence/absence work took it that sequencing depth was about the same across donors.

A few counts support this clone. Its antigen remains unknown. Source material: PBMCs. The rearrangement links TRBV5-1 to TRBJ2-1; TRBD2 matches 12 bases. This TCR derives from a man in his fifties in good health and CMV-seropositive. CDR3: CASSLLAGGSDEQFF. For the CDR3, the DNA is TGCGCCAGCAGCCTCCTAGCGGGGGGGTCCGATGAGCAGTTCTTC.